This TCR beta chain was observed in a study of T-cell memory formation after mild COVID-19. Study details: Largely donor-specific TCR clusters were found. Regarding the study as a whole: In second-wave clones peaking day 37, SARS-CoV-2 specificity remained unconfirmed.

This clonotype was detected many times. Its antigen remains unknown. One entry per CDR3 protein results from TCRdb running MiXCR on the 5' RACE reads. The sample lists 300,000 to 400,000 distinct CDR3 sequences, approximately 15% occurring once. This TCR was recovered from a man aged 18-30 years who had mild COVID-19 (a few samples of this study predate the infection). Cell type and time point are not known. The source material was PBMCs or a T cell subset sorted from them (not recorded which).

CDR3 sequence: CASGNRNTGELFF. As DNA, the CDR3 is TGTGCCAGCGGCAACAGGAACACCGGGGAGCTGTTTTTT. V and J are TRBV7-8 and TRBJ2-2, with D unresolved. V dropped 8 bases and J dropped 1 base, with 8 bases sitting between them. The CDR3 is made up of 13 amino acids. The V gene's germline CDR1 is SGHVS and CDR2 FQNEAQ.